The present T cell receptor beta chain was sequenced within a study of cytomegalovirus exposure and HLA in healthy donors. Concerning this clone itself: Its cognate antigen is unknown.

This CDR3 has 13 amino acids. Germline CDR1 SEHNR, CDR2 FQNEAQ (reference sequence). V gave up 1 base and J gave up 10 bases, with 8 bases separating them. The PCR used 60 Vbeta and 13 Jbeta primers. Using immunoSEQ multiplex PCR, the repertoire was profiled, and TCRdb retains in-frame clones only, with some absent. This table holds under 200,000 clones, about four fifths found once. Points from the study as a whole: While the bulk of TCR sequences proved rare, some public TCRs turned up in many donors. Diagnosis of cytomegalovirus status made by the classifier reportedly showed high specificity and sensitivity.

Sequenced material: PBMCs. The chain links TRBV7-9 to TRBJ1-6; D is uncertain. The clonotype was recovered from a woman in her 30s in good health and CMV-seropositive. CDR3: CASSLGASSPLHF. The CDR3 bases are TGTGCCAGCAGCTTAGGCGCGAGCTCACCCCTCCACTTT.